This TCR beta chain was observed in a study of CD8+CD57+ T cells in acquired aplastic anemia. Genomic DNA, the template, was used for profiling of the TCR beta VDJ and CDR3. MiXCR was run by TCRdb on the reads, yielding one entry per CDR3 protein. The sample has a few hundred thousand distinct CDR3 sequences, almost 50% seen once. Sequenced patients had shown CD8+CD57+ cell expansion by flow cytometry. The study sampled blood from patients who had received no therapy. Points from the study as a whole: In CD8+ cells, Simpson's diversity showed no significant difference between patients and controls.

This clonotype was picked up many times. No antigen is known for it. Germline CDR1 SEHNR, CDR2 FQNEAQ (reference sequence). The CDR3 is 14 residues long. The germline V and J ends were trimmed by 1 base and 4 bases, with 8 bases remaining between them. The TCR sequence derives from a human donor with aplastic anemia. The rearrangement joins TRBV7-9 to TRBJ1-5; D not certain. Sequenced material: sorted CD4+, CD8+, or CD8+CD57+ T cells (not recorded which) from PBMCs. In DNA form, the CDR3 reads TGTGCCAGCAGCTTAGTGGGATCTAATCAGCCCCAGCATTTT. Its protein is CASSLVGSNQPQHF.